This T cell receptor (beta chain) came from a study of blood T cell repertoires in COVID-19. For the study at large: The United States, Italy and Spain were the sources of the acute and convalescent COVID-19 samples. The analysed material was cDNA or gDNA that came from T cells, B-cell-depleted T cells, or PBMCs.

This clone has just a few counts. Method: immunoSEQ multiplex PCR; TCRdb's copy keeps in-frame clones and lacks some. Among just over 300,000 clones listed, approximately 85% were seen once. Participants' reported clinical history set cohort assignment. Recovery among Cohort 3 donors was established by two negative PCRs, clearance, or symptom resolution. The CDR3 is 16 amino acids. Germline assignment: CDR1 SGHRS and CDR2 YFSETQ. The V and J ends lost 3 bases and 0 bases, in that order; junction bases with no gene match: 7. The chain has TRBV5-1 and TRBJ1-1, with TRBD1 matching 8 bases. Material for sequencing was PBMCs or T cells enriched from blood (not recorded which). This TCR derives from a man under 40 who had recovered from COVID-19. The CDR3 DNA reads as TGCGCCAGCAGCTGGGGGGGACAGGCGCTGAACACTGAAGCTTTCTTT. It yields the protein CASSWGGQALNTEAFF.